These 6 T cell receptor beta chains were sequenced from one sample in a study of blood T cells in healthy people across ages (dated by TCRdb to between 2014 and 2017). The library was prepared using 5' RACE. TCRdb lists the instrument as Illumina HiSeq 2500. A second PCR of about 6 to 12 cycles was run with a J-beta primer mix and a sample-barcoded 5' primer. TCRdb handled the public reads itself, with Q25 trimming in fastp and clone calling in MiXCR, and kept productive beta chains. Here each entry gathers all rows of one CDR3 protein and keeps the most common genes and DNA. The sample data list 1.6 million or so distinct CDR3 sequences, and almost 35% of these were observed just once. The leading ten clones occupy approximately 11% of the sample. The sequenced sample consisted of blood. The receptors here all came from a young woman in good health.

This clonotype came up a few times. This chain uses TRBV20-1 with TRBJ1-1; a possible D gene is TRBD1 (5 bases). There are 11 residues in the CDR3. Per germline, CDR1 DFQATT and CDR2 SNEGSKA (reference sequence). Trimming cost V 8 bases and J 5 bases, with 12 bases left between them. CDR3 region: CSRVRGTEAFF. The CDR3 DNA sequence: TGCAGTCGAGTGAGGGGAACTGAAGCTTTCTTT.

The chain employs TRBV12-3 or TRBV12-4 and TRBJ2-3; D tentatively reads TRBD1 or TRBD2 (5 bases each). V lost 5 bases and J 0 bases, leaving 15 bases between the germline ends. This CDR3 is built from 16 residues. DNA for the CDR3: TGTGCCAGCAGTCGAACCGGGACCTGGAGCACAGATACGCAGTATTTT. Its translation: CASSRTGTWSTDTQYF.

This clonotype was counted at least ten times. This CDR3 reads CASSLDTGGYTF. In nucleotides, the CDR3 is TGTGCCAGCAGCTTAGACACGGGAGGCTACACCTTC. V usage is TRBV7-9 and J usage is TRBJ1-2; D is unclear. The CDR3 runs 12 residues. Germline CDR1 reads SEHNR; CDR2 reads FQNEAQ (reference sequence). The V end was cut by 1 base, the J end by 8 bases, with 8 bases between.

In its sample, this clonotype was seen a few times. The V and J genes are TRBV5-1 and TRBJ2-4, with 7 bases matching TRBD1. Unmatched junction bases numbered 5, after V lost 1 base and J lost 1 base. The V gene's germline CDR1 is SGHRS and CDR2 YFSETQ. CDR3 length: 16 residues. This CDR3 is CASSLTGDGAKNIQYF. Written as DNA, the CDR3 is TGCGCCAGCAGCTTGACAGGGGACGGGGCCAAAAACATTCAGTACTTC.

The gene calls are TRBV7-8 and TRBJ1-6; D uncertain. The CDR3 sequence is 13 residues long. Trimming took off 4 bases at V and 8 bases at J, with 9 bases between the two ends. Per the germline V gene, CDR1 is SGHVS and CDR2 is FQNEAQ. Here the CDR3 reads CASSSSGYSPLHF. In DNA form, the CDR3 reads TGTGCCAGCAGCTCGTCGGGTTATTCACCCCTCCACTTT.

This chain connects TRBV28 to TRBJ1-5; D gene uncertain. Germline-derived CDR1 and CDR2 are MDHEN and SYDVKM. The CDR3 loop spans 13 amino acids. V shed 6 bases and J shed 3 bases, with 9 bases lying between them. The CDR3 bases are TGTGCCAGCAGATTGGGCGCCAATCAGCCCCAGCATTTT. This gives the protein CASRLGANQPQHF.